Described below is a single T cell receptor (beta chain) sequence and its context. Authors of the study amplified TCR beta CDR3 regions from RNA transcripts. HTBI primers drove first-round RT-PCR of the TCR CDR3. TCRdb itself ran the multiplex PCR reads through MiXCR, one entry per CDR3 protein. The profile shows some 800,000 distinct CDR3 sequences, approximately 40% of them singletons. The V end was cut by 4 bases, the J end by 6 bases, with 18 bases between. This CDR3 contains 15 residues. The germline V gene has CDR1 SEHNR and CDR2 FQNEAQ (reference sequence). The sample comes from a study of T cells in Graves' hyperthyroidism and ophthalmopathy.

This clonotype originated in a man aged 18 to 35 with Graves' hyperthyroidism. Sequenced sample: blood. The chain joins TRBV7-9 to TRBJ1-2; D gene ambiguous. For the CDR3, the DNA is TGTGCCAGCAGCTACGCCCTCCCCGGGCGGGATGGCTACACCTTC. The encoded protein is CASSYALPGRDGYTF.